This TCR beta chain originates from a study of blood T cell repertoires in COVID-19. Measured with immunoSEQ multiplex PCR; TCRdb has only the in-frame clones, and not every one. The sample has 100,000 to 150,000 clones; more than 70% are singletons. This CDR3 region has 15 residues. The V end was cut by 0 bases, the J end by 0 bases, with 9 bases between. The germline CDR1 and CDR2 sequences are SGHRS and YFSETQ. This clone showed up just a few times. This chain uses TRBV5-1 with TRBJ1-1; D uncertain. Sequencing was done on a sample of peripheral blood. This clonotype originated in a woman aged 60 to 75 with acute or convalescent COVID-19. CDR3 amino acids: CASSLGAGLNTEAFF. The CDR3 DNA follows: TGCGCCAGCAGCTTGGGTGCGGGCCTGAACACTGAAGCTTTCTTT.